Below are 12 T cell receptor beta chains sequenced from a single sample in a study of OX40 agonist ivuxolimab in advanced cancers. Only in-frame clones appear in the TCRdb table, and some are missing; sequencing was by immunoSEQ multiplex PCR. There are 60,000 or so clones in the sample; roughly 84% occur only once, and roughly 30% lies in the top ten. This specimen consisted of CD4+ or CD8+ T cells sorted from blood, obtained in a trial of the OX40 agonist ivuxolimab. The receptors originated from an adult with an advanced solid tumor such as melanoma, head and neck, liver or kidney cancer.

V usage is TRBV2 and J usage is TRBJ2-3; 13 bases align to TRBD2. This CDR3 spans 17 amino acids. Germline CDR1 reads SNHLY; CDR2 reads FYNNEI. The ends lost 4 bases at V and 5 bases at J; junction bases unmatched: 9. The CDR3 coding sequence is TGTGCCAGCAGTGCTACTAGCGGGAGGGCCGTAGGAGATACGCAGTATTTT. Translation gives CASSATSGRAVGDTQYF.

This clone was counted a single time. The rearrangement uses TRBV6-1 and TRBJ2-7; D perhaps matches TRBD1 (6 bases). The CDR3 runs to 15 residues. Trimming took 3 bases from V and 5 from J, leaving 17 bases between them. Germline V gene lookup returns CDR1 MNHNS and CDR2 SASEGT. The CDR3 region has the DNA TGTGCCAGCAGTGATGGAACAGGGTACGTCCACGAGCAGTACTTC. Protein: CASSDGTGYVHEQYF.

V is TRBV30 and J is TRBJ1-5; D ambiguous. This CDR3 spans 14 amino acids. The germline CDR1 and CDR2 sequences are GTSNPN and SVGIG (reference sequence). Trimming pared 3 bases from V and 6 bases from J, leaving 15 bases between. The CDR3 nucleotides are TGTGCCTGGAGAGGGAAAGGGCCCGCTCAGCCCCAGCATTTT. The encoded protein is CAWRGKGPAQPQHF.

This rearrangement joins TRBV11-3 to TRBJ2-2; 15 bases line up with TRBD2. V gave up 5 bases and J gave up 4 bases; unmatched junction bases: 5. Germline-derived CDR1 and CDR2 are SGHNT and YENEEA. The CDR3 sequence is 17 residues long. The CDR3 reads CASSGLAGGPGTGELFF. DNA for the CDR3: TGTGCCAGCAGCGGACTAGCGGGGGGGCCGGGCACCGGGGAGCTGTTTTTT.

The J gene is TRBJ2-1, the V gene TRBV19; TRBD2 is a possible D gene (6 bases). With 1 base removed from V and 0 bases from J, the gap between germline ends came to 10 bases. The CDR3 sequence is 16 residues long. From germline, CDR1 is LNHDA and CDR2 SQIVND (reference sequence). CDR3 in amino acids: CASSIAGGSSYNEQFF. Here the CDR3 DNA reads TGTGCCAGTAGTATAGCTGGGGGGAGCTCCTACAATGAGCAGTTCTTC.

The chain couples TRBV9 to TRBJ1-3, with no clear D. Germline loops: CDR1 SGDLS, CDR2 YYNGEE. CDR3 size: 16 residues. The V end lost 0 bases, the J end lost 0 bases, and 10 bases lay between the germline ends. Here the CDR3 DNA reads TGTGCCAGCAGCGTAGGCCACGGGCCCTCTGGAAACACCATATATTTT. This sequence encodes CASSVGHGPSGNTIYF.

Concerning this clone itself: The germline gene is not matched at one end of the junction; a read error may be the cause. The rearrangement joins TRBV28 to TRBJ1-5; D perhaps matches TRBD1 (6 bases). The length of the CDR3 is 14 residues. CDR1 is MDHEN, CDR2 SYDVKM, per germline. CDR3 nucleotides: TGTGCCAGCAGCTTATCAAGGGGGGACCAGCCCCAGCATTTT. Translating gives CASSLSRGDQPQHF.

The V and J genes are TRBV13 and TRBJ2-3, with 8 positions matching TRBD1. Germline values: CDR1 PRHDT, CDR2 FYEKMQ (reference sequence). Germline trimming cut 5 bases from V and 3 bases from J; bases unmatched to any gene: 7. This CDR3 has 15 residues. For the CDR3, the DNA is TGTGCCAGCAGCACCGACAGGGGCAGGACAGATACGCAGTATTTT. This sequence encodes CASSTDRGRTDTQYF.

This chain joins TRBV30 and TRBJ1-4; D is unresolved. The germline V gene encodes CDR1 GTSNPN and CDR2 SVGIG (reference sequence). This CDR3 has 12 residues. The CDR3 DNA sequence: TGTGCTTTGGGCCTCCTGGGTGAAAAACTGTTTTTT. This translates into CALGLLGEKLFF.

The chain combines TRBV2 with TRBJ1-4; D remains ambiguous. CDR3 length equals 16 residues. Trimming shortened V by 2 bases and J by 0 bases, and 10 bases separated the two germline ends. Germline V lookup: CDR1 SNHLY, CDR2 FYNNEI. This chain's CDR3 is CASSEILAATNEKLFF. The DNA for the CDR3 is TGTGCCAGCAGTGAAATCCTGGCGGCAACTAATGAAAAACTGTTTTTT.

The chain is built from TRBV19 and TRBJ2-5; TRBD1 aligns across 7 bases. Unmatched junction bases numbered 4, after V lost 3 bases and J lost 3 bases. Germline CDR1 is LNHDA and CDR2 is SQIVND (reference sequence). The CDR3 runs to 14 residues. DNA of the CDR3: TGTGCCAGTAGTATGGGAGACAGGGAAGAGACCCAGTACTTC. It yields the protein CASSMGDREETQYF.

The chain uses TRBV2 and TRBJ1-1; D gene unclear. CDR3 length: 13 amino acids. V was trimmed by 2 bases and J by 14 bases, leaving 18 bases between them. The V gene's germline CDR1 is SNHLY and CDR2 FYNNEI. In nucleotides, the CDR3 is TGTGCCAGCAGTGAAAGACTGCAAGTGGGTATATTCTTT. Translated: CASSERLQVGIFF.